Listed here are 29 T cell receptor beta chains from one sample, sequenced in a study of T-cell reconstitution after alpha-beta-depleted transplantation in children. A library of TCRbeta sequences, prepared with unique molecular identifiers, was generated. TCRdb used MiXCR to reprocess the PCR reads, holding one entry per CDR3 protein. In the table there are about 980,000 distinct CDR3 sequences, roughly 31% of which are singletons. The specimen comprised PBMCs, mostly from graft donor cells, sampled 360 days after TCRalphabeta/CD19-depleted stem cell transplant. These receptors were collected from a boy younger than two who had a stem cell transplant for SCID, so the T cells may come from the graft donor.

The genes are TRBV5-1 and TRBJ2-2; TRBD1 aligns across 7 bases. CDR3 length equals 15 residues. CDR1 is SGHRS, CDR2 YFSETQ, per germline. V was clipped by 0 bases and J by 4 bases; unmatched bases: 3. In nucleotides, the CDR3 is TGCGCCAGCAGCTTGGAGGGGGCAGGCACCGGGGAGCTGTTTTTT. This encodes CASSLEGAGTGELFF.

CDR3 nucleotide sequence: TGTGCCAGCAGCAGGGCCGGGACAGGGTTCTACGAGCAGTACTTC. The encoded protein is CASSRAGTGFYEQYF. The rearrangement links TRBV12-3 or TRBV12-4 to TRBJ2-7, with 9 bases lining up with TRBD1. There are 15 residues in the CDR3. Germline trimming cut 6 bases from V and 3 bases from J; bases unmatched to any gene: 9.

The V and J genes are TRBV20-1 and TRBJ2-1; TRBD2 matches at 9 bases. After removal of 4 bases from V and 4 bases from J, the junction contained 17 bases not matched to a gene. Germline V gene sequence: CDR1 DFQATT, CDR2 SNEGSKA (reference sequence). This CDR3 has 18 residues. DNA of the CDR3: TGCAGTGCTAACCCGATGGGGTCTAGCGGGGCGGGGTACAATGAGCAGTTCTTC. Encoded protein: CSANPMGSSGAGYNEQFF.

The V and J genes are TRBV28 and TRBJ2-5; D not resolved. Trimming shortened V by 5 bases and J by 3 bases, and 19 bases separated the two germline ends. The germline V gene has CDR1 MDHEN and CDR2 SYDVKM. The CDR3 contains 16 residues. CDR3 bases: TGTGCCAGCAGTGGCCGAACAATACGACGGGAAGAGACCCAGTACTTC. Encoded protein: CASSGRTIRREETQYF.

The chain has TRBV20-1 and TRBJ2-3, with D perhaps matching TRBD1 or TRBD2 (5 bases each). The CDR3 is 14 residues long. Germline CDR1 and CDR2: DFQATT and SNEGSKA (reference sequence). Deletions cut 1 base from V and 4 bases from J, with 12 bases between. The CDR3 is CSARAGQGADTQYF. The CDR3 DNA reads TGCAGTGCTAGAGCGGGGCAGGGCGCAGATACGCAGTATTTT.

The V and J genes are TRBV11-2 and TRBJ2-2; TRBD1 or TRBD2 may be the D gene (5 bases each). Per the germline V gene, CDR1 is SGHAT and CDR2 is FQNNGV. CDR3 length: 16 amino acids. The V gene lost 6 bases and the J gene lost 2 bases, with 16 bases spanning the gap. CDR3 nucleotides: TGTGCCAGCAGGGGGACCCCCAGATTCAACACCGGGGAGCTGTTTTTT. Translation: CASRGTPRFNTGELFF. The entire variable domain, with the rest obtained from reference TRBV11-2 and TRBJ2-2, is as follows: EAGVAQSPRYKIIEKRQSVAFWCNPISGHATLYWYQQILGQGPKLLIQFQNNGVVDDSQLPKDRFSAERLKGVDSTLKIQPAKLEDSAVYLCASRGTPRFNTGELFFGEGSRLTVL.

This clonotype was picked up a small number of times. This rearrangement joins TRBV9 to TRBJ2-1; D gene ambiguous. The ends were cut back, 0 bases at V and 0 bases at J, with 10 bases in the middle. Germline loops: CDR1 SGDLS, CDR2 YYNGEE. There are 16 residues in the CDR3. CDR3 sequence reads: CASSVARQSSYNEQFF. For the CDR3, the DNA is TGTGCCAGCAGCGTAGCTCGGCAGAGCTCCTACAATGAGCAGTTCTTC.

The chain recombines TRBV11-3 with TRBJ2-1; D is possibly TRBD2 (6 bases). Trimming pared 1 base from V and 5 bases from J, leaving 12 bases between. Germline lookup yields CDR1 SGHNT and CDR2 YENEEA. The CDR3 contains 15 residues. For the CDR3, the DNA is TGTGCCAGCAGCTTAGCGGGAGCTATGGACAATGAGCAGTTCTTC. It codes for CASSLAGAMDNEQFF.

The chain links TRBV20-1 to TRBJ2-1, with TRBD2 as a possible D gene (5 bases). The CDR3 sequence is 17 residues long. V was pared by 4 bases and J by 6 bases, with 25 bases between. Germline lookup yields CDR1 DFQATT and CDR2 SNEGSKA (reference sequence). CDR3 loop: CSATYLYRGKTGNEQFF. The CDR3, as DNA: TGCAGTGCTACCTACCTTTACCGGGGAAAGACCGGCAATGAGCAGTTCTTC.

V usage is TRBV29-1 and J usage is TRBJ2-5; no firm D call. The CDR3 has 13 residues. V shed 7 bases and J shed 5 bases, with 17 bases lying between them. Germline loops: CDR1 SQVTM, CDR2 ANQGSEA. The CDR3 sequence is CSARDLVSETQYF. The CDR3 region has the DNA TGCAGCGCCAGAGACCTTGTTTCGGAGACCCAGTACTTC. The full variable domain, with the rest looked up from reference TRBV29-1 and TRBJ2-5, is SAVISQKPSRDICQRGTSLTIQCQVDSQVTMMFWYRQQPGQSLTLIATANQGSEATYESGFVIDKFPISRPNLTFSTLTVSNMSPEDSSIYLCSARDLVSETQYFGPGTRLLVL.

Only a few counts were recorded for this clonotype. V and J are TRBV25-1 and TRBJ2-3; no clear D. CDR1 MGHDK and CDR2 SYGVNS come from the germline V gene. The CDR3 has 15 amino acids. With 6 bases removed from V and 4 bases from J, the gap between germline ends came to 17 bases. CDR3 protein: CASRGSGRRPDTQYF. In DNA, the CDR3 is TGTGCCAGCAGGGGGTCTGGCAGGCGGCCAGATACGCAGTATTTT.

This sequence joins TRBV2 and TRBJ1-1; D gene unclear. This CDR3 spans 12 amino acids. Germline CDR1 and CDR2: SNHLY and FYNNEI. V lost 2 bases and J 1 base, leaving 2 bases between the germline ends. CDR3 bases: TGTGCCAGCAGTGAATCGAACACTGAAGCTTTCTTT. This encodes CASSESNTEAFF. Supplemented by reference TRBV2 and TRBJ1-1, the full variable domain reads EPEVTQTPSHQVTQMGQEVILRCVPISNHLYFYWYRQILGQKVEFLVSFYNNEISEKSEIFDDQFSVERPDGSNFTLKIRSTKLEDSAMYFCASSESNTEAFFGQGTRLTVV.

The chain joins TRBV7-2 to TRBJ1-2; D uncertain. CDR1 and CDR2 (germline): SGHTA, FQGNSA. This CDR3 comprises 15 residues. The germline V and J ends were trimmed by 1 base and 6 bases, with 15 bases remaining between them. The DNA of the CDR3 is TGTGCCAGCAGCTTAGTTTCAGTGGTTCGGGATGGCTACACCTTC. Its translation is CASSLVSVVRDGYTF.

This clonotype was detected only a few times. The CDR3 loop reads CASSFELTDTQYF. In nucleotides, the CDR3 is TGCGCCAGCAGCTTCGAGCTCACAGATACGCAGTATTTT. J is TRBJ2-3 and V is TRBV5-1, with D unresolved. Trimming removed 2 bases at V and 2 bases at J, with 6 bases between. The CDR3 totals 13 residues. CDR1 and CDR2 (germline): SGHRS, YFSETQ.

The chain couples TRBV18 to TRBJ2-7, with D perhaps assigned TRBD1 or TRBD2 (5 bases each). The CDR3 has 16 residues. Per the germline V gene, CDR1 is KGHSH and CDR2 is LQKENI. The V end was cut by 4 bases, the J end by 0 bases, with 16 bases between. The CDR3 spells CASSLTTGIPSYEQYF. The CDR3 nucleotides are TGTGCCAGCTCACTGACTACAGGAATACCCTCCTACGAGCAGTACTTC.

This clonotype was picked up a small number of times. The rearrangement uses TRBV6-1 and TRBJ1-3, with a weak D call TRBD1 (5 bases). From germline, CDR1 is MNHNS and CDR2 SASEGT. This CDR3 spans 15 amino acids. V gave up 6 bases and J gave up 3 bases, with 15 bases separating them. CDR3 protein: CASSHGLGGGNTIYF. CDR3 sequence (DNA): TGTGCCAGCAGCCACGGTCTGGGGGGTGGAAACACCATATATTTT.

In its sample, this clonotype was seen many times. The CDR3: CASSIPQGLNTEAFF. The CDR3 bases are TGCGCCAGCAGCATACCGCAGGGGCTGAACACTGAAGCTTTCTTT. V and J are TRBV5-1 and TRBJ1-1; possible D gene TRBD1, 6 bases. CDR1 and CDR2 from the germline V gene are SGHRS and YFSETQ. The CDR3 loop spans 15 amino acids. Trimming removed 4 bases from V and 0 bases from J, with 13 bases in between.

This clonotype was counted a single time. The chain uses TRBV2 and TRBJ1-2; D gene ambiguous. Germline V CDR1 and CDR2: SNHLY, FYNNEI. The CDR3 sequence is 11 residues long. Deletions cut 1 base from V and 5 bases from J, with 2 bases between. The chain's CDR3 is CASSEEYGYTF. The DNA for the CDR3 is TGTGCCAGCAGTGAAGAGTATGGCTACACCTTC.

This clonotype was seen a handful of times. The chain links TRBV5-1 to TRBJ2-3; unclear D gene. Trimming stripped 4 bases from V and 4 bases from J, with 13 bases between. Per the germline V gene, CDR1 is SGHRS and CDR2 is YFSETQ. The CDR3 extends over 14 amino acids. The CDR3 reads CASSPYLGADTQYF. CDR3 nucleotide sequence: TGCGCCAGCAGCCCATACCTGGGCGCAGATACGCAGTATTTT.

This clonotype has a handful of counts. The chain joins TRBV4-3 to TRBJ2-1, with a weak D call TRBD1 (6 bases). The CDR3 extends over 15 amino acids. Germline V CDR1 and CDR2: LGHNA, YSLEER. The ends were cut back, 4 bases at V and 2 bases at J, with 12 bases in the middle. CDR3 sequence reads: CASSRVGTPYNEQFF. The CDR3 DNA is TGCGCCAGCAGCCGGGTCGGGACACCCTACAATGAGCAGTTCTTC.

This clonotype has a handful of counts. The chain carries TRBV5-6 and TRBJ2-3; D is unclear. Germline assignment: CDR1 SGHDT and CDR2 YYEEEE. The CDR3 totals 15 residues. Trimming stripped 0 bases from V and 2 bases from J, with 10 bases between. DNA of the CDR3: TGTGCCAGCAGCTTGGAGGGCCGTTACACAGATACGCAGTATTTT. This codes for CASSLEGRYTDTQYF.

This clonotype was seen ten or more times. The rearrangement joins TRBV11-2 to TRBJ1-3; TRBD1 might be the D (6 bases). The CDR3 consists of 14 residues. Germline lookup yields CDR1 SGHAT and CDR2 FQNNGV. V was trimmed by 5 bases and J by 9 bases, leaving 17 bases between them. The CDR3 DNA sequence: TGTGCCAGCAGCCAAGACAGGCGGGTTGGCACCATATATTTT. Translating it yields CASSQDRRVGTIYF. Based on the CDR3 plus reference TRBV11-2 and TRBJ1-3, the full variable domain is EAGVAQSPRYKIIEKRQSVAFWCNPISGHATLYWYQQILGQGPKLLIQFQNNGVVDDSQLPKDRFSAERLKGVDSTLKIQPAKLEDSAVYLCASSQDRRVGTIYFGEGSWLTVV.

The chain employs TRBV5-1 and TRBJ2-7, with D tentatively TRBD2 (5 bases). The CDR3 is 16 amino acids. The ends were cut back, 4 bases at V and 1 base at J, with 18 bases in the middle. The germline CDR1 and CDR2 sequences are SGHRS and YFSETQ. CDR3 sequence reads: CASSPFGVGASYEQYF. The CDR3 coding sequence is TGCGCCAGCAGCCCCTTCGGGGTAGGAGCTTCCTACGAGCAGTACTTC.

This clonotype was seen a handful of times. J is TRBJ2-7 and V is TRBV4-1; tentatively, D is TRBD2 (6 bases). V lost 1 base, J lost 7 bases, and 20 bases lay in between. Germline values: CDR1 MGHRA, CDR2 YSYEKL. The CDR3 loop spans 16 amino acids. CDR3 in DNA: TGCGCCAGCAGCCAAGGGTCCGGGGGTCAGGCAAGGGAGCAGTACTTC. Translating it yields CASSQGSGGQAREQYF.

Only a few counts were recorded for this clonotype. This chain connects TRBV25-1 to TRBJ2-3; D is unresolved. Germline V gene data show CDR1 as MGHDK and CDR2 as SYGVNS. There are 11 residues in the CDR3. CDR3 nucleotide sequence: TGTGAGATAGGAGGCACAGATACGCAGTATTTT. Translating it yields CEIGGTDTQYF.

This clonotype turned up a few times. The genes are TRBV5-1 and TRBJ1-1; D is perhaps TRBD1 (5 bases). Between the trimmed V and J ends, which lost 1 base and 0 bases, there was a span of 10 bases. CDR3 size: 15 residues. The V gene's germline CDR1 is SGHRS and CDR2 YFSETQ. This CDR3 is CASSLSEGMNTEAFF. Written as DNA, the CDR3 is TGCGCCAGCAGCTTGTCAGAGGGGATGAACACTGAAGCTTTCTTT.

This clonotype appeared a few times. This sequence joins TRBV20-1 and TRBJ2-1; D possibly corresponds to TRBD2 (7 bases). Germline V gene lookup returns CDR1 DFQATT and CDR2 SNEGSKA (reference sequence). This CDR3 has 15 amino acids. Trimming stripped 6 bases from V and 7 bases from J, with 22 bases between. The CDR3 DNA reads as TGCAGTGCCGACCATGGGGGGGGCGATGGGAATGAGCAGTTCTTC. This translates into CSADHGGGDGNEQFF.

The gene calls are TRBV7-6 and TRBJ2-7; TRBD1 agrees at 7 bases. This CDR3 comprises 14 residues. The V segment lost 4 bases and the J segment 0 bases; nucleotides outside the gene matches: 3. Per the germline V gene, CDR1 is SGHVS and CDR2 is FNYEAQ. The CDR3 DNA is TGTGCCAGCAGCTGGGGACAGTTCTCCTACGAGCAGTACTTC. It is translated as CASSWGQFSYEQYF.

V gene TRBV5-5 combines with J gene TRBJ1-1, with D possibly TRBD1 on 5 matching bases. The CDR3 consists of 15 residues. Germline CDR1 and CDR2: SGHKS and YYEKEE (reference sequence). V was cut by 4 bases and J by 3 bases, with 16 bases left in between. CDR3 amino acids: CASSPAGGGYTEAFF. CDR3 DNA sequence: TGTGCCAGCAGCCCCGCCGGGGGAGGTTACACTGAAGCTTTCTTT.